This entry lists 15 T cell receptor beta chains sequenced from one sample in a study of neurological immune-mediated disorders (dated by TCRdb to about 2019). Library generation was performed with 5' RACE. The sequencer listed for this sample is Illumina HiSeq 2500. TCRdb reprocessing: public reads trimmed at Q25 with fastp, clones called with MiXCR, in-frame beta chains kept. CDR3 protein sequences are deduplicated, and each keeps its most common genes and DNA. For this sample there are approximately 74,000 distinct CDR3 sequences; about 9% appear just once. 1.7% of the sample lies in the top ten. Sample: PBMCs. Receptors originate from a man aged 50-60 years in good health.

This clonotype appeared many times. CDR3 amino acids: CSARDRGGGDTSGRRGTGELFF. The CDR3 nucleotides are TGCAGTGCTAGAGATCGAGGAGGGGGGGACACTAGCGGGAGGCGCGGCACCGGGGAGCTGTTTTTT. This chain connects TRBV20-1 to TRBJ2-2; 12 bases map to TRBD2. The germline gives CDR1 DFQATT, CDR2 SNEGSKA (reference sequence). The CDR3 covers 22 residues. V shed 0 bases and J 4 bases; nucleotides not matched to a gene: 21.

The table lists this clonotype with many counts. This chain joins TRBV14 and TRBJ2-1; TRBD2 agrees at 14 bases. After removal of 4 bases from V and 9 bases from J, the junction contained 8 bases not matched to a gene. From germline, CDR1 is SGHDN and CDR2 FVKESK. There are 16 residues in the CDR3. The CDR3 loop is CASSRRTSGGSSEQFF. In DNA form, the CDR3 reads TGTGCCAGCAGCCGTCGGACTAGCGGGGGGTCCAGTGAGCAGTTCTTC.

This clonotype was counted many times. The chain couples TRBV5-1 to TRBJ2-5; 7 nucleotides line up with TRBD1. This CDR3 spans 13 amino acids. The germline CDR1 and CDR2 sequences are SGHRS and YFSETQ. The ends lost 2 bases at V and 5 bases at J; junction bases unmatched: 3. The CDR3 region has the DNA TGCGCCAGCAGCTTTGACAGGGTCGAGACCCAGTACTTC. Protein: CASSFDRVETQYF.

Many counts were recorded for this clonotype. The chain joins TRBV20-1 to TRBJ2-1; TRBD2 agrees at 8 bases. Looked up from germline, CDR1 is DFQATT and CDR2 is SNEGSKA (reference sequence). This CDR3 is 15 amino acids long. Unmatched junction bases numbered 14, after V lost 5 bases and J lost 8 bases. CDR3 sequence (DNA): TGCAGTGCTTGTTACATTAGCGGGATGGGAGATGAGCAGTTCTTC. Translating it yields CSACYISGMGDEQFF.

This clonotype showed up many times. The chain combines TRBV18 with TRBJ2-5; D is undetermined. The CDR3 contains 15 residues. Germline lookup yields CDR1 KGHSH and CDR2 LQKENI. The V gene lost 4 bases and the J gene lost 1 base, with 13 bases spanning the gap. CDR3 in DNA: TGTGCCAGCTCACAATCTGTGGGCTCCCAAGAGACCCAGTACTTC. It yields the protein CASSQSVGSQETQYF.

V usage is TRBV6-4 and J usage is TRBJ2-3; D might be TRBD2 (5 bases). The CDR3 contains 15 residues. The germline gives CDR1 MRHNA, CDR2 SNTAGT. With 0 bases removed from V and 5 bases from J, the gap between germline ends came to 12 bases. For the CDR3, the DNA is TGTGCCAGCAGTGACTCAGCCAGTGAGGGAGATACGCAGTATTTT. Protein: CASSDSASEGDTQYF.

J is TRBJ2-1 and V is TRBV5-1, with 8 bases matching TRBD2. Germline V gene lookup returns CDR1 SGHRS and CDR2 YFSETQ. Trimming cost V 4 bases and J 7 bases; bases outside gene matches: 19. The CDR3 covers 18 residues. CDR3 residues: CASSELPGGAGLMNEQFF. The DNA of the CDR3 is TGCGCCAGCAGCGAGCTTCCCGGGGGGGCCGGTCTTATGAATGAGCAGTTCTTC.

This clonotype was detected many times. The V call is TRBV5-1, the J call TRBJ2-5, with D possibly matching TRBD2 (5 bases). The CDR3 runs to 15 residues. The germline gives CDR1 SGHRS, CDR2 YFSETQ. V lost 4 bases and J lost 0, with 13 bases in between. The CDR3 DNA sequence: TGCGCCAGCAGCCCTCTGACGGGGAACCAAGAGACCCAGTACTTC. Residues: CASSPLTGNQETQYF.

This clonotype came up many times. The chain carries TRBV6-2 or TRBV6-3 and TRBJ2-2; D is ambiguous. The CDR3 extends over 15 amino acids. CDR1 and CDR2 (germline): MNHEY, SVGEGT. Trimming stripped 7 bases from V and 0 bases from J, with 12 bases between. The DNA for the CDR3 is TGTGCCAGCATCTCCCCACCCACGAACACCGGGGAGCTGTTTTTT. This sequence encodes CASISPPTNTGELFF.

This clonotype was counted many times. The V gene is TRBV20-1, the J gene TRBJ1-1; 7 nucleotides agree with TRBD1. The V gene end was trimmed by 2 bases and the J gene end by 2 bases; junction bases not matched to a gene: 11. CDR3 length: 16 amino acids. CDR1 DFQATT and CDR2 SNEGSKA come from the germline V gene (reference sequence). The chain's CDR3 is CSARPLPGQINTEAFF. As DNA, the CDR3 is TGCAGTGCTAGACCCCTCCCGGGACAGATTAACACTGAAGCTTTCTTT.

This clonotype has ten or more counts. The rearrangement links TRBV25-1 to TRBJ2-5; no clear D gene. V was pared by 2 bases and J by 7 bases, with 5 bases between. Germline CDR1 reads MGHDK; CDR2 reads SYGVNS. This CDR3 has 11 residues. CDR3 sequence reads: CASSEDGTQYF. The CDR3, as DNA: TGTGCCAGCAGTGAAGATGGGACCCAGTACTTC.

This clonotype was seen many times. The chain couples TRBV3-1 to TRBJ2-1; TRBD2 matches at 11 bases. CDR3 length: 15 amino acids. CDR1 and CDR2 (germline): LGHDT, YNNKEL (reference sequence). V was clipped by 2 bases and J by 9 bases; unmatched bases: 6. The CDR3 is CASSQPGLAVPEQFF. The CDR3 region has the DNA TGTGCCAGCAGCCAACCGGGACTAGCGGTACCTGAGCAGTTCTTC.

This clonotype came up many times. In nucleotides, the CDR3 is TGTGCCAGCAGGTCAAGAACCGGGACAGGGGGCTTCAGTGGCTACACCTTC. It codes for CASRSRTGTGGFSGYTF. V and J are TRBV3-1 and TRBJ1-2; TRBD1 matches at 12 bases. The length of the CDR3 is 17 residues. V shed 6 bases, J shed 7 bases, and the junction held 15 bases outside the gene matches. CDR1 and CDR2 (germline): LGHDT, YNNKEL (reference sequence).

This clonotype has at least ten counts. CDR3 loop: CASSPHSGGSYEQYF. The DNA for the CDR3 is TGCGCCAGCAGCCCACACAGCGGGGGGTCCTACGAGCAGTACTTC. The rearrangement links TRBV5-1 to TRBJ2-7; 9 positions match TRBD2. CDR3 size: 15 residues. The germline gives CDR1 SGHRS, CDR2 YFSETQ. The V gene end was trimmed by 4 bases and the J gene end by 1 base; junction bases not matched to a gene: 6.

This rearrangement joins TRBV6-6 to TRBJ2-3, with 9 positions matching TRBD1. Germline V gives CDR1 MNHNY, CDR2 SVGAGI (reference sequence). This CDR3 has 16 amino acids. The V gene end was trimmed by 8 bases and the J gene end by 4 bases; junction bases not matched to a gene: 13. The CDR3 here is CASHTGRGTGSDTQYF. As DNA, the CDR3 is TGTGCCAGCCATACGGGGCGCGGGACAGGGTCAGATACGCAGTATTTT.